Listed below are T cell receptor beta chains from one sample, sequenced in a study of blood T cell repertoires in COVID-19. TCRdb's copy holds only in-frame clones and misses some; the assay was immunoSEQ multiplex PCR. The data hold around 300,000 clones, with roughly nine tenths observed a single time. The material sequenced was peripheral blood. These receptors came from a woman aged 25 to 39 with COVID-19, enrolled during active disease. Each CDR3 is given with its conserved first and last residue. The D gene is left open where the match is weak. Clone size is stated in some rows and not others, as once, few, many or a class when expanded.

>TRBV9|.|TRBJ2-1|TRBD1
TGTGCCAGCAGCGTAGCGTTACAGGGGGCATATGAGCAGTTCTTC
CASSVALQGAYEQFF
>TRBV5-4|.|TRBJ2-7|TRBD1
TGTGCCAGCAGCAGGGGACAGGGAAGTGACGAGCAGTACTTC
CASSRGQGSDEQYF
>TRBV6-5|.|TRBJ2-7|.
TGTGCCAGCACGTGGGGCTCGCGCGAGCAGTACTTC
CASTWGSREQYF
>TRBV5-1|.|TRBJ2-3|TRBD2
TGCGCCAGCCTGGACGGCGGGAGCCCAGATACGCAGTATTTT
CASLDGGSPDTQYF
>TRBV5-1|.|TRBJ2-1|TRBD1
TGCGCCAGCAGCTCGGGGACAGCGAACAATGAGCAGTTCTTC
CASSSGTANNEQFF
>TRBV19|.|TRBJ2-1|TRBD1
TGTGCCAGTAGTATAGGGGACAGGGGGATCAATGAGCAGTTCTTC
CASSIGDRGINEQFF
>TRBV29-1|.|TRBJ2-7|.
TGCAGCGTTAGGTCGGCCCAGGGCTCCTACGAGCAGTACTTC
CSVRSAQGSYEQYF
>TRBV6-1|once|TRBJ1-5|.
TGTGCCAGCAGTGAAACAGTTAGCAATCAGCCCCAGCATTTT
CASSETVSNQPQHF
>TRBV5-1|.|TRBJ2-5|TRBD2
TGCGCCAGCAGGACGGGACTAGCGTATATACCGCAAGAGACCCAGTACTTC
CASRTGLAYIPQETQYF
>TRBV25-1|.|TRBJ1-1|.
TGTGCCAGCAGTGAGTCAGGAGGGCTTCGTACGAACACTGAAGCTTTCTTT
CASSESGGLRTNTEAFF
>TRBV29-1|.|TRBJ1-2|.
TGCAGCGTTGAGATTGGCGGCGGGCGAGGTGGCTACACCTTC
CSVEIGGGRGGYTF
>TRBV19|.|TRBJ1-5|.
TGTGCCAGTAGTTCCCCGGGTGGCGGGCAGCCCCAGCATTTT
CASSSPGGGQPQHF
>TRBV19|once|TRBJ1-2|.
TGTGCCAGTAGTGGTCAGGTCACTAACTATGGCTACACCTTC
CASSGQVTNYGYTF
>TRBV18|.|TRBJ2-2|.
TGTGCCAGCTCACCCAGGCAGATAATATCATCGTCCGGGGAGCTGTTTTTT
CASSPRQIISSSGELFF
>TRBV7-9|.|TRBJ1-2|.
TGTGCCAGCAGCTTATCCGCGGAAAAAGGCTACACCTTC
CASSLSAEKGYTF
>TRBV5-6|.|TRBJ2-1|TRBD2
TGTGCCAGCAGCTTGAGAAGGGGACTAGCGCTCCATGAGCAGTTCTTC
CASSLRRGLALHEQFF
>TRBV6-4|.|TRBJ1-2|TRBD1
TGTGCCAGCAGTGAAGGGGGACAGGGCCTTTCTGCCGATGGCTACACCTTC
CASSEGGQGLSADGYTF
>TRBV9|.|TRBJ2-1|TRBD2
TGTGCCAGCAGCGTTTCGAGCGGGAGACGGGTCAATGAGCAGTTCTTC
CASSVSSGRRVNEQFF
>TRBV6-6|.|TRBJ2-7|TRBD2
TGTGCCAGCAGTTCTCTAGCGGGAGGGCTCAACGAGCAGTACTTC
CASSSLAGGLNEQYF
>TRBV5-1|.|TRBJ2-7|TRBD2
TGCGCCAGCAGCCTAAACCCTACTAGCGGGGGGGAGCAGTACTTC
CASSLNPTSGGEQYF
>TRBV3-1/TRBV3-2|.|TRBJ1-4|.
TGTGCCAGCAGCCAAAACAGGGTCGGGAAACTGTTTTTT
CASSQNRVGKLFF
>TRBV12-5|.|TRBJ2-2|TRBD2
TGTGCTAGTGGTTTGGGTGGGTTTAGCGGGAGATCCGGGGAGCTGTTTTTT
CASGLGGFSGRSGELFF
>TRBV29-1|.|TRBJ1-1|.
TGCAGCGTGAGGGAGGACTCGAACACTGAAGCTTTCTTT
CSVREDSNTEAFF
>TRBV3-1/TRBV3-2|.|TRBJ2-7|TRBD1
TGTGCCAGCAGTCTTTACAGGGGGAACTCCTACGAGCAGTACTTC
CASSLYRGNSYEQYF
>TRBV25-1|once|TRBJ1-1|.
TGTGCCAGCACTTCTGGGGGGTCTTTGGACACTGAAGCTTTCTTT
CASTSGGSLDTEAFF
>TRBV28|once|TRBJ1-1|TRBD1
TGTGCCAGCAGTCCCCGACAGGGACCCCGCACTGAAGCTTTCTTT
CASSPRQGPRTEAFF
>TRBV19|.|TRBJ2-7|TRBD1
TGTGCCAGTAGTATTTTGGACAGGGCTTACGAGCAGTACTTC
CASSILDRAYEQYF
>TRBV5-4|.|TRBJ1-1|TRBD1
TGTGCCAGCAGCCCGGGGACAGGGATCGGAAACACTGAAGCTTTCTTT
CASSPGTGIGNTEAFF
>TRBV9|.|TRBJ2-1|.
TGTGCCAGCAGCGGAAGAGGGCTCAATGAGCAGTTCTTC
CASSGRGLNEQFF
>TRBV19|.|TRBJ1-2|.
TGTGCCAGTAGTATAGGGCCAGGGAACTATGGCTACACCTTC
CASSIGPGNYGYTF
>TRBV4-2|.|TRBJ2-3|TRBD2
TGTGCCAGCAGCCCATCAGGACTAGCGGGAGAAAGTGATACGCAGTATTTT
CASSPSGLAGESDTQYF
>TRBV4-1|.|TRBJ2-7|.
TGCGCCAGCAGCCCGGGACTGATCTCCTACGAGCAGTACTTC
CASSPGLISYEQYF